This entry lists 18 T cell receptor beta chains sequenced from one sample in a study of T cells in Graves' hyperthyroidism and ophthalmopathy. Regions amplified from RNA transcripts were the TCR beta CDR3 regions. First-round RT-PCR of the TCR CDR3 relied on the HTBI primer set. TCRdb ran MiXCR on the multiplex PCR reads and lists one entry per CDR3 protein. This table has about 500,000 distinct CDR3 sequences, roughly 15% appearing once. The sequenced material came from blood. The receptor set was obtained from a woman under 40 with Graves' ophthalmopathy.

This clonotype has ten or more counts. The chain uses TRBV28 and TRBJ1-1; D unclear. Germline lookup yields CDR1 MDHEN and CDR2 SYDVKM. The CDR3 has 12 residues. V was shortened by 5 bases and J by 7 bases, with 11 bases between the two germline ends. The DNA for the CDR3 is TGTGCCAGCAGTCTCGGAAGGGATGAAGCTTTCTTT. This codes for CASSLGRDEAFF.

In its sample, this clonotype was seen many times. The V gene is TRBV12-3 or TRBV12-4, the J gene TRBJ2-7; tentatively, D is TRBD2 (5 bases). The CDR3 loop spans 15 amino acids. Between the trimmed V and J ends, which lost 6 bases and 2 bases, there was a span of 17 bases. In DNA, the CDR3 is TGTGCCAGCAGCCTCAAGCGTCTCGGGGCCTACGAGCAGTACTTC. Protein: CASSLKRLGAYEQYF.

This clonotype was observed many times. This chain connects TRBV7-9 to TRBJ2-1; D gene uncertain. Germline V CDR1 and CDR2: SEHNR, FQNEAQ (reference sequence). The CDR3 consists of 13 residues. The V gene lost 5 bases and the J gene lost 9 bases, with 14 bases spanning the gap. The CDR3 is CASSQAGGSEQFF. The CDR3, as DNA: TGTGCCAGCAGCCAAGCCGGTGGTAGTGAGCAGTTCTTC.

A remark on this clonotype: This could be a read error, since a much larger clone is one nucleotide away. The chain is built from TRBV5-1 and TRBJ1-3; no clear D gene. The CDR3 is made up of 13 amino acids. Germline CDR1 SGHRS, CDR2 YFSETQ. V was cut by 2 bases and J by 9 bases, with 12 bases left in between. In DNA, the CDR3 is TGCGCCAGCAGCTTTAGAGGCGATCGCACCATATATTTT. Protein product: CASSFRGDRTIYF.

This clonotype was observed many times. The chain carries TRBV12-3 or TRBV12-4 and TRBJ2-3, with 8 nucleotides matching TRBD1. CDR3 length: 14 amino acids. Losses at the gene ends were 7 bases for V and 2 bases for J; bases not matched to a gene: 5. The CDR3 region is CASIDRGHTDTQYF. In DNA, the CDR3 is TGTGCCAGCATCGACAGGGGACACACAGATACGCAGTATTTT.

This clonotype came up many times. This chain links TRBV11-2 with TRBJ1-2, with no clear D. This CDR3 comprises 11 residues. V dropped 4 bases and J dropped 8 bases, with 8 bases sitting between them. Looked up from germline, CDR1 is SGHAT and CDR2 is FQNNGV. The CDR3 loop is CASSSLGGYTF. CDR3 sequence (DNA): TGTGCCAGCAGCTCACTGGGCGGCTACACCTTC.

With respect to this clonotype: Since the CDR3 does not end with the conserved phenylalanine or tryptophan, this likely comes from a read error. The V and J genes are TRBV6-1 and TRBJ1-1, with D possibly matching TRBD1 (6 bases). CDR1 is MNHNS, CDR2 SASEGT, per germline. The CDR3 loop spans 14 amino acids. Trimming left V 2 bases short and J 5 bases short, with 12 bases between. CDR3 sequence: CASSEWGALTEAFL. The CDR3 DNA reads as TGTGCCAGCAGTGAATGGGGGGCGCTTACTGAAGCTTTCCTT.

Only a few counts were recorded for this clonotype. V usage is TRBV18 and J usage is TRBJ2-7; D possibly uses TRBD1 or TRBD2 (5 bases each). With 4 bases removed from V and 0 bases from J, the gap between germline ends came to 7 bases. This CDR3 is built from 13 residues. Looked up from germline, CDR1 is KGHSH and CDR2 is LQKENI. The CDR3: CASSRDDSYEQYF. CDR3 in DNA: TGTGCCAGCTCACGGGACGACTCCTACGAGCAGTACTTC.

This clonotype was found a few times. The chain combines TRBV30 with TRBJ1-5, with D possibly being TRBD1 (5 bases). Germline CDR1 and CDR2: GTSNPN and SVGIG (reference sequence). Trimming cost V 0 bases and J 6 bases, with 9 bases left between them. There are 13 residues in the CDR3. The CDR3 DNA sequence: TGTGCCTGGAGTGTAGGGGCAGGTCAGCCCCAGCATTTT. This encodes CAWSVGAGQPQHF.

This clonotype was seen only a few times. V usage is TRBV7-9 and J usage is TRBJ2-2; no clear D. CDR3 length: 14 amino acids. Germline V gene sequence: CDR1 SEHNR, CDR2 FQNEAQ (reference sequence). V was cut by 1 base and J by 5 bases, with 8 bases left in between. CDR3 amino acids: CASSLEVKTGELFF. CDR3 DNA sequence: TGTGCCAGCAGCTTAGAGGTGAAAACCGGGGAGCTGTTTTTT.

This clonotype showed up many times. The chain joins TRBV12-3 or TRBV12-4 to TRBJ1-5, with 8 bases aligning to TRBD1. V was pared by 7 bases and J by 6 bases, with 11 bases of the junction left unmatched. This CDR3 comprises 15 residues. The CDR3 coding sequence is TGTGCCAGCACCACAGGGGGTGGATCGGGTCAGCCCCAGCATTTT. Its translation: CASTTGGGSGQPQHF.

The table lists this clonotype with many counts. The chain is built from TRBV28 and TRBJ2-7, with a tentative D call TRBD2 (6 bases). The CDR3 contains 15 residues. Between the trimmed V and J ends, which lost 3 bases and 4 bases, there was a span of 16 bases. Germline CDR1 MDHEN, CDR2 SYDVKM. The CDR3 DNA follows: TGTGCCAGCAGTTTCACGGCCCCTAGCGAGTACGAGCAGTACTTC. Protein product: CASSFTAPSEYEQYF.

This clonotype was detected many times. The chain carries TRBV28 and TRBJ2-5; D is ambiguous. CDR3 size: 14 residues. CDR1 and CDR2 from the germline V gene are MDHEN and SYDVKM. The V end lost 4 bases, the J end lost 2 bases, and 11 bases lay between the germline ends. The CDR3 here is CASSSPATQETQYF. CDR3 in DNA: TGTGCCAGCAGTTCCCCCGCGACTCAAGAGACCCAGTACTTC.

The chain links TRBV6-2 or TRBV6-3 to TRBJ2-7, with TRBD2 matching 10 bases. The length of the CDR3 is 16 residues. Germline CDR1 is MNHEY and CDR2 is SVGEGT. V trimming: 7 bases; J trimming: 5 bases; junction bases outside the gene matches: 14. CDR3 protein: CASTLRASGSPHEQYF. The CDR3 DNA sequence: TGTGCCAGCACCTTACGAGCTAGCGGGAGCCCCCACGAGCAGTACTTC.

There are many counts of this clonotype. The V call is TRBV28, the J call TRBJ2-2; TRBD1 is a possible D gene (6 bases). The V end was cut by 8 bases, the J end by 1 base, with 8 bases between. CDR1 and CDR2 (germline): MDHEN, SYDVKM. The CDR3 has 13 amino acids. CDR3 amino acids: CASWGQNTGELFF. CDR3 in DNA: TGTGCCAGCTGGGGGCAGAACACCGGGGAGCTGTTTTTT.

The chain couples TRBV12-3 or TRBV12-4 to TRBJ2-2; no reliable D call. Deletions cut 10 bases from V and 5 bases from J, with 14 bases between. The CDR3 runs 13 residues. The CDR3 here is CANISPLTGELFF. The CDR3 DNA reads as TGTGCCAACATTTCCCCACTTACCGGGGAGCTGTTTTTT.

There are a few counts of this clonotype. The chain recombines TRBV4-1 with TRBJ2-2; possible D gene TRBD1, 6 bases. Germline CDR1 and CDR2: MGHRA and YSYEKL. CDR3 length equals 18 residues. Trimming took off 3 bases at V and 3 bases at J, with 20 bases between the two ends. The CDR3 DNA reads as TGCGCCAGCAGCCAGGGGGCCATAGGTCCGAGAGACACCGGGGAGCTGTTTTTT. It translates to CASSQGAIGPRDTGELFF.

This clonotype was seen ten or more times. The gene calls are TRBV29-1 and TRBJ2-3; 8 bases map to TRBD2. The CDR3 is made up of 15 amino acids. Trimming at V came to 2 bases and at J to 1 base, leaving 5 bases not matched to a gene. Germline loops: CDR1 SQVTM, CDR2 ANQGSEA. For the CDR3, the DNA is TGCAGCGTTGAATATGGGCGGGAGGGCACAGATACGCAGTATTTT. This sequence encodes CSVEYGREGTDTQYF.